This T cell receptor beta chain was identified in a study of blood T cell repertoires in COVID-19. In the study overall: There were acute and convalescent COVID-19 samples, and they came from the United States, Italy and Spain. In each case, the material was cDNA or gDNA derived from T cells, B-cell-depleted T cells, or PBMCs.

This clone was detected only once. Profiled with immunoSEQ multiplex PCR; TCRdb holds only in-frame clones, not every one. The table shows 300,000 to 400,000 clones, with about four fifths occurring only once. The V and J ends lost 8 bases and 8 bases respectively, with 10 bases between them. The CDR3 contains 11 residues. V and J are TRBV12-3 or TRBV12-4 and TRBJ2-1; D call uncertain. This receptor was obtained from a young man with active or convalescent COVID-19. Sequencing used peripheral blood. The DNA of the CDR3 is TGTGCCAGCTCTAGTGGCTATGAGCAGTTCTTC. Translation: CASSSGYEQFF.